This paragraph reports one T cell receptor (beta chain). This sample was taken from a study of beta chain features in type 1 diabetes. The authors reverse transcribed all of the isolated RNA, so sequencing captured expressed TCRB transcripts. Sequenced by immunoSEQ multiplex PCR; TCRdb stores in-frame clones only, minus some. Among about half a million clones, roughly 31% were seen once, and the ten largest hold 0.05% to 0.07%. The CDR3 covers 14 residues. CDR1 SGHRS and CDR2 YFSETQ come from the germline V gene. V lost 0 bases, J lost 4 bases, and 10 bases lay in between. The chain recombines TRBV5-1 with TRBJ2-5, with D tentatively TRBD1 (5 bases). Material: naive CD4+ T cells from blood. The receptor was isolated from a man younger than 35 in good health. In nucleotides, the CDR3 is TGCGCCAGCAGCTTGGGACAGAGGATAGAGACCCAGTACTTC. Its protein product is CASSLGQRIETQYF.